Sequencing of this T cell receptor beta chain was carried out in a study of regulatory T cells in long-lasting Graves disease. Study-wide findings and caveats: Persistent Graves' patients showed less TCR diversity than newly diagnosed ones.

Building the TCR beta libraries relied on iRepertoire HTBI primers, and CDR3 regions underwent Arm-PCR. In TCRdb, the multiplex PCR reads were re-called with MiXCR into one record per CDR3 protein. The data show roughly 300,000 distinct CDR3 sequences, with 20% to 25% seen just once and roughly 56% held by the top ten. Only a few counts were recorded for this clonotype. Its antigen is as yet unknown. This sample's time point: persistent/refractory GD, antithyroid drugs over 5 years with positive TRAb. Extracted PBMC RNA gave rise to the TCR library. Sequencing was performed on peripheral blood mononuclear cells (PBMCs), taken when the disease was refractory, from a patient treated with antithyroid drugs. The clonotype originates from a female donor with Graves disease.

The CDR3 coding sequence is TGTGCGACCCGGGACGGCAGCTCCTACGAGCAGTACTTC. Translated, it gives CATRDGSSYEQYF. The chain joins TRBV6-1 to TRBJ2-7, with D perhaps matching TRBD1 or TRBD2 (5 bases each). This CDR3 spans 13 amino acids. Germline assignment: CDR1 MNHNS and CDR2 SASEGT.